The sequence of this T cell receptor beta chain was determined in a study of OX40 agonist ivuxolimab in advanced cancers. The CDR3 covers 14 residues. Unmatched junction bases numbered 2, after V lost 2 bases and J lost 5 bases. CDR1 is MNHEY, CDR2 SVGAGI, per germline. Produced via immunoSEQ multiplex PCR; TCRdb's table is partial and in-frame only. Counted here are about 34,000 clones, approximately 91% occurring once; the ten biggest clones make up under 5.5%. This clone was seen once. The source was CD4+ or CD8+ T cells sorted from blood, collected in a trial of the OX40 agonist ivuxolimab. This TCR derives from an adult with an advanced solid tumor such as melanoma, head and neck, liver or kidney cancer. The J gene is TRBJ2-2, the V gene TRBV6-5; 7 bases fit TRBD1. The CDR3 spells CASSYGRGTGELFF. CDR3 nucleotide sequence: TGTGCCAGCAGTTACGGCAGGGGGACCGGGGAGCTGTTTTTT.